The sequence of this T cell receptor (beta chain) was determined in a study of shared clonotypes between healthy human individuals. Per the germline V gene, CDR1 is SGDLS and CDR2 is YYNGEE. The CDR3 has 16 amino acids. Trimming stripped 3 bases from V and 4 bases from J, with 20 bases between. Clones were sequenced by immunoSEQ multiplex PCR, and TCRdb holds only the in-frame ones, with some missing. The table includes 2,500,000 or so clones, approximately 93% detected once. This TCR was recovered from a man aged 18 to 29 in good health. Some clones in this sample may be carry-over from other donors' samples. Sequenced: naive CD4+ T cells from PBMCs. This sample's subset: CD45RA+ positively selected. The gene calls are TRBV9 and TRBJ2-7; tentative D call: TRBD1 (6 bases). The CDR3 DNA reads as TGTGCCAGCAGCGCAAGCCCCAGGGGCTACACTTACGAGCAGTACTTC. It is translated as CASSASPRGYTYEQYF.